The rows below give T cell receptor beta chains drawn from one sample of a study of cytomegalovirus exposure and HLA in healthy donors. The assay was immunoSEQ multiplex PCR, and TCRdb's table has in-frame clones only and misses some. The sample totals more than 100,000 clones. Sequencing used PBMCs. The receptor set was obtained from a woman between 35 and 50 years old in good health and CMV-seronegative. Both conserved end residues are part of each CDR3. Each record gives: J gene, CDR3 length, V gene, D gene, CDR3 DNA, CDR3 protein. The D gene is left open where the match is weak.

J gene: TRBJ1-4
CDR3 length: 12
V gene: TRBV29-1
D gene: .
CDR3 DNA: TGCAGCGTTGACGGGGCTAATGAAAAACTGTTTTTT
CDR3 protein: CSVDGANEKLFF

J gene: TRBJ1-1
CDR3 length: 12
V gene: TRBV7-6
D gene: .
CDR3 DNA: TGTGCCAGCAGCTTATCCCTAAAGGGGGCTTTCTTT
CDR3 protein: CASSLSLKGAFF

J gene: TRBJ1-2
CDR3 length: 13
V gene: TRBV7-3
D gene: TRBD1
CDR3 DNA: TGTGCCAGCAGCTTAGGACAGGGTCATGGCTACACCTTC
CDR3 protein: CASSLGQGHGYTF

J gene: TRBJ2-2
CDR3 length: 15
V gene: TRBV25-1
D gene: TRBD1
CDR3 DNA: TGTGCCAGTACTCGGTCGAGGGGGCGCACCGGGGAGCTGTTTTTT
CDR3 protein: CASTRSRGRTGELFF

J gene: TRBJ1-4
CDR3 length: 16
V gene: TRBV7-2
D gene: .
CDR3 DNA: TGTGCCAGCAGCTTGTCCCTCCTCGGGGGTAATGAAAAACTGTTTTTT
CDR3 protein: CASSLSLLGGNEKLFF

J gene: TRBJ1-4
CDR3 length: 14
V gene: TRBV7-2
D gene: TRBD1
CDR3 DNA: TGTGCCAGCAGCGTGGGACAGGGTAATGAAAAACTGTTTTTT
CDR3 protein: CASSVGQGNEKLFF

J gene: TRBJ1-2
CDR3 length: 13
V gene: TRBV28
D gene: .
CDR3 DNA: TGTGCCAGCAGTTTGTCGGGAAACTATGGCTACACCTTC
CDR3 protein: CASSLSGNYGYTF

J gene: TRBJ1-4
CDR3 length: 15
V gene: TRBV15
D gene: .
CDR3 DNA: TGTGCCACCAGCCGAGGATTCGGGGGAAATGAAAAACTGTTTTTT
CDR3 protein: CATSRGFGGNEKLFF

J gene: TRBJ1-5
CDR3 length: 14
V gene: TRBV6-1
D gene: .
CDR3 DNA: TGTGCCAGCATGGCGGGGCAGGGTGATCAGCCCCAGCATTTT
CDR3 protein: CASMAGQGDQPQHF

J gene: TRBJ2-5
CDR3 length: 14
V gene: TRBV7-3
D gene: TRBD1
CDR3 DNA: TGTGCCAGCAGCTCCCAGGGGGCGGAAGAGACCCAGTACTTC
CDR3 protein: CASSSQGAEETQYF

J gene: TRBJ2-5
CDR3 length: 11
V gene: TRBV18
D gene: .
CDR3 DNA: TGTGCCAGCTCACCCACCAGGGCCCAGTACTTC
CDR3 protein: CASSPTRAQYF

J gene: TRBJ1-1
CDR3 length: 14
V gene: TRBV7-2
D gene: TRBD1
CDR3 DNA: TGTGCCAGCAGCTTCGACAGGGTGGACGCTGAAGCTTTCTTT
CDR3 protein: CASSFDRVDAEAFF

J gene: TRBJ1-1
CDR3 length: 15
V gene: TRBV5-1
D gene: TRBD1
CDR3 DNA: TGCGCCAGCAGCGCCCGACAGGGATCCAACACTGAAGCTTTCTTT
CDR3 protein: CASSARQGSNTEAFF

J gene: TRBJ1-5
CDR3 length: 14
V gene: TRBV7-2
D gene: .
CDR3 DNA: TGTGCCAGCAGCTTAGAAACAGGAGGGCAGCCCCAGCATTTT
CDR3 protein: CASSLETGGQPQHF

J gene: TRBJ2-1
CDR3 length: 16
V gene: TRBV15
D gene: .
CDR3 DNA: TGTGCCACCAGCAGAGGAATCAATTCCTTCGGTCATGGGCAGTTCTTC
CDR3 protein: CATSRGINSFGHGQFF

J gene: TRBJ2-2
CDR3 length: 15
V gene: TRBV5-1
D gene: TRBD1
CDR3 DNA: TGCGCCAGCAGCTTGTTACAGGGGGGCACCGGGGAGCTGTTTTTT
CDR3 protein: CASSLLQGGTGELFF

J gene: TRBJ2-7
CDR3 length: 13
V gene: TRBV19
D gene: .
CDR3 DNA: TGTGCCAGTAGTGCCGTGAGTTCCTACGAGCAGTACTTC
CDR3 protein: CASSAVSSYEQYF

J gene: TRBJ2-7
CDR3 length: 15
V gene: TRBV7-2
D gene: TRBD1
CDR3 DNA: TGTGCCAGCAGCTCTAATGGACAGGATTTCTACGAGCAGTACTTC
CDR3 protein: CASSSNGQDFYEQYF

J gene: TRBJ1-1
CDR3 length: 15
V gene: TRBV12-1
D gene: .
CDR3 DNA: TGTGCCAGCAGCTTACAGGGGCAAATGGTTACTGAAGCTTTCTTT
CDR3 protein: CASSLQGQMVTEAFF

J gene: TRBJ1-2
CDR3 length: 13
V gene: TRBV7-2
D gene: .
CDR3 DNA: TGTGCCAGCAGCTTAGCAGGGGTCTATGGCTACACCTTC
CDR3 protein: CASSLAGVYGYTF

J gene: TRBJ1-2
CDR3 length: 13
V gene: TRBV6-4
D gene: TRBD1
CDR3 DNA: TGTGCCAGCAGGGGGACAGGGGGACATGGCTACACCTTC
CDR3 protein: CASRGTGGHGYTF

J gene: TRBJ1-2
CDR3 length: 15
V gene: TRBV10-1
D gene: TRBD1
CDR3 DNA: TGCGCCAGTGTTTTCTACAGGGGAAATCTCTATGGCTACACCTTC
CDR3 protein: CASVFYRGNLYGYTF

J gene: TRBJ1-2
CDR3 length: 15
V gene: TRBV7-2
D gene: .
CDR3 DNA: TGTGCCAGCAGCTTAGAAGGCAGGGTTAACTATGGCTACACCTTC
CDR3 protein: CASSLEGRVNYGYTF

J gene: TRBJ1-1
CDR3 length: 14
V gene: TRBV5-1
D gene: TRBD1
CDR3 DNA: TGCGCCAGCAGCTGGGGGACAGGGTCCACTGAAGCTTTCTTT
CDR3 protein: CASSWGTGSTEAFF

J gene: TRBJ2-7
CDR3 length: 13
V gene: TRBV9
D gene: TRBD1
CDR3 DNA: TGTGCCAGCAGCGCCGGGACAGGGGACGAGCAGTACTTC
CDR3 protein: CASSAGTGDEQYF

J gene: TRBJ2-7
CDR3 length: 17
V gene: TRBV4-1
D gene: .
CDR3 DNA: TGCGCCAGCAGCCAAGATGGCCCAACGTATCAATCCTACGAGCAGTACTTC
CDR3 protein: CASSQDGPTYQSYEQYF

J gene: TRBJ1-5
CDR3 length: 14
V gene: TRBV6-6
D gene: TRBD1
CDR3 DNA: TGTGCCAGCAGTTCCACAGGGGGCGTTCAGCCCCAGCATTTT
CDR3 protein: CASSSTGGVQPQHF

J gene: TRBJ2-7
CDR3 length: 16
V gene: TRBV4-2
D gene: .
CDR3 DNA: TGTGCCAGCAGCCAAGAATCCGCGGGTCTTACCTACGAGCAGTACTTC
CDR3 protein: CASSQESAGLTYEQYF

J gene: TRBJ1-2
CDR3 length: 15
V gene: TRBV6-5
D gene: .
CDR3 DNA: TGTGCCAGCAGTTACCAAGAGGGTGTAGGCTATGGCTACACCTTC
CDR3 protein: CASSYQEGVGYGYTF

J gene: TRBJ2-5
CDR3 length: 11
V gene: TRBV14
D gene: .
CDR3 DNA: TGTGCCAGCAGCCAAGGTCTATATAGGTACTTC
CDR3 protein: CASSQGLYRYF

J gene: TRBJ1-2
CDR3 length: 15
V gene: TRBV9
D gene: TRBD1
CDR3 DNA: TGTGCCAGCAGCGTAGGGGGGACAGGGGGCGAGAGCTACACCTTC
CDR3 protein: CASSVGGTGGESYTF

J gene: TRBJ1-2
CDR3 length: 14
V gene: TRBV28
D gene: TRBD1
CDR3 DNA: TGTGCCAGCAGTTTCCAAAGGACAGGGTATGGCTACACCTTC
CDR3 protein: CASSFQRTGYGYTF

J gene: TRBJ1-6
CDR3 length: 13
V gene: TRBV6-5
D gene: TRBD1
CDR3 DNA: TGTGCCAGCAGTTTTGGGACAGGGAGGCCCCTCCACTTT
CDR3 protein: CASSFGTGRPLHF